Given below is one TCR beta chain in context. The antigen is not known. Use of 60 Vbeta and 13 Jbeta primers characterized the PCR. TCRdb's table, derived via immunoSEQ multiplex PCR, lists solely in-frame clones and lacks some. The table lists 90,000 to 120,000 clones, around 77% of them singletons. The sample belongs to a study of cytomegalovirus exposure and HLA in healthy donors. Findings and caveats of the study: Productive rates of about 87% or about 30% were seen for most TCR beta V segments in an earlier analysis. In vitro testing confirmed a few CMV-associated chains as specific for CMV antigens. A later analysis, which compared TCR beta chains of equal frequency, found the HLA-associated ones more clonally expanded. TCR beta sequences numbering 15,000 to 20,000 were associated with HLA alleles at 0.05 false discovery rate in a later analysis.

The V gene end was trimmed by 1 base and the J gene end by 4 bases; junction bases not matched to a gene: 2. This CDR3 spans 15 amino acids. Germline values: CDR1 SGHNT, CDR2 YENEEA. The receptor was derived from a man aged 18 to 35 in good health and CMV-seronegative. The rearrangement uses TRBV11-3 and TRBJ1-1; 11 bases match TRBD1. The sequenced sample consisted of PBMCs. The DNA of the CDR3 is TGTGCCAGCAGCTTAGCGGGACAGGGGGTCACTGAAGCTTTCTTT. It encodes CASSLAGQGVTEAFF.